The clone carrying this T cell receptor beta chain is categorized as large. Its cognate antigen is unknown. The sample comes from a study of T-cell reconstitution after alpha-beta-depleted transplantation in children. Study observations and caveats: After transplant, high TCRbeta diversity at day 60 in some patients arose from surviving recipient T cells and thymic progenitors. Newly produced T cells mostly provided counts and TCRbeta diversity after one year, as hyperexpanded clones declined. Expanded graft clones, several hundred of them, were reportedly the source of alpha-beta T cells about two months after transplant.

In germline, CDR1 is LGHDT, CDR2 YNNKEL (reference sequence). This CDR3 spans 15 amino acids. The germline V and J ends were trimmed by 2 bases and 0 bases, with 10 bases remaining between them. TCRbeta library construction was performed incorporating unique molecular identifiers. A single record per CDR3 protein comes from TCRdb applying MiXCR to the PCR reads. Of more than 4,500 distinct CDR3 sequences listed, roughly 25% are singletons. The TCR sequence derives from a male patient aged 2-10 years who had a stem cell transplant for acute lymphoblastic leukemia, so the T cells may come from the graft donor. This sample comprised PBMCs, mostly from graft donor cells, obtained 60 days after TCRalphabeta/CD19-depleted stem cell transplant. The gene calls are TRBV3-1 and TRBJ1-1; no firm D call. CDR3 loop: CASSQYGGMNTEAFF. The DNA of the CDR3 is TGTGCCAGCAGCCAATATGGTGGGATGAACACTGAAGCTTTCTTT.